These T cell receptor beta chains were read from a single sample in a study of blood T cells in healthy people across ages. TCRdb reprocessed the 5' RACE reads via MiXCR and lists one record per CDR3 protein. The repertoire holds some 760,000 distinct CDR3 sequences, approximately 25% seen once, with approximately 3.7% in the top ten. The same sample was also studied in work on T cells of mothers and their children.

The specimen sequenced was blood. Receptors were obtained from a boy aged 5 to 17 in good health. The CDR3 runs from the conserved cysteine through the conserved F or W. A D gene is named only where the DNA matches it firmly. The size of a clone is reported for some rows only, either as once, few or many, or as a class for expanded clones.

. | TRBJ1-2 | few | TRBV7-9 | TGTGCCAGCAGCTTAGCGTTGGGGCGAGGCTACACCTTC | CASSLALGRGYTF
. | TRBJ2-1 | . | TRBV20-1 | TGCAGTGCTAGTAAGGGGTACAATGAGCAGTTCTTC | CSASKGYNEQFF
. | TRBJ1-2 | . | TRBV2 | TGTGCCAGCAGCGTTGACAGGCCGAGGACCTTC | CASSVDRPRTF
. | TRBJ2-7 | . | TRBV21-1 | TGTGCCAGCAGCAAAGGGGGCAGGGGAGAAGAGCAGTACTTC | CASSKGGRGEEQYF
TRBD2 | TRBJ2-7 | . | TRBV20-1 | TGCAGTGCTAGAGATGGTACTAGCGGGAGATTCCTCGCCCCCTACGAGCAGTACTTC | CSARDGTSGRFLAPYEQYF
TRBD2 | TRBJ2-3 | . | TRBV19 | TGTGCCAGTAGCGACCGGGGGGGTTCCATGAATACGCAGTATTTT | CASSDRGGSMNTQYF
. | TRBJ2-6 | few | TRBV6-2/TRBV6-3 | TGTGCCGGCATACGATCCTCTGGGGCCAACGTCCTGACTTTC | CAGIRSSGANVLTF
. | TRBJ2-7 | . | TRBV6-6 | TGTGCCAGCAGTTACTCCCTGGGCTCAGGAACCTACGAGCAGTACTTC | CASSYSLGSGTYEQYF
TRBD2 | TRBJ2-2 | . | TRBV20-1 | TGCAGTGCTAGGGCGGGGGTTATCGGGGAGCTGTTTTTT | CSARAGVIGELFF
. | TRBJ1-4 | . | TRBV6-5 | TGTGCCAACAGGATCAGGAGATCAACTAATGAAAAACTGTTTTTT | CANRIRRSTNEKLFF
TRBD2 | TRBJ2-5 | few | TRBV28 | TGTGCCAGCAGTCTGCGCGGGAGCCGCCGGGGTGAGCAGTACTTC | CASSLRGSRRGEQYF
. | TRBJ1-2 | . | TRBV12-3/TRBV12-4 | TGTGCCAGCAGTTTAGGAGGTGGGCCATCCACTGGCTTCACCTTC | CASSLGGGPSTGFTF
. | TRBJ2-1 | once | TRBV10-3 | TGTGCCATCAGTGACGCGCTGAGCTCCTACAATGAGCAGTTCTTC | CAISDALSSYNEQFF
TRBD2 | TRBJ2-7 | . | TRBV29-1 | TGCAGCGCGCTAGCGGGGAGCTCCTACGAGCAGTACTTC | CSALAGSSYEQYF
TRBD2 | TRBJ2-5 | . | TRBV25-1 | TGTGCCAGCAGTGGCGACCTAGCGGGAGGGGAGACCCAGTACTTC | CASSGDLAGGETQYF
. | TRBJ2-7 | . | TRBV20-1 | TGCAGTGCTAGTGTCCACGAGCAGTACTTC | CSASVHEQYF
TRBD1 | TRBJ2-2 | . | TRBV9 | TGTGCCAGCAGCGTAGCGACCGACAGGGGGCTCGCCGGGGAGCTGTTTTTT | CASSVATDRGLAGELFF
TRBD1 | TRBJ2-5 | few | TRBV9 | TGTGCCAGCAGCGTAGGGTCGGTCGGACAGGAAGAGACCCAGTACTTC | CASSVGSVGQEETQYF
. | TRBJ2-4 | once | TRBV6-2/TRBV6-3 | TGTGCCAGCAAAGATAGCGGAGCCAAAAACATTCAGTACTTC | CASKDSGAKNIQYF
. | TRBJ2-7 | . | TRBV27 | TGTGCCAGCAGGGAACCAACAGGGTTGGGGTACTACGAGCAGTACTTC | CASREPTGLGYYEQYF
. | TRBJ1-2 | few | TRBV29-1 | TGCAGCGTGCTTTCGTCGGGCCTCAATGGCTACACCTTC | CSVLSSGLNGYTF
. | TRBJ2-2 | few | TRBV12-3/TRBV12-4 | TGTGCCAGCAGTTACCTCTCGGCGGACACCGGGGAGCTGTTTTTT | CASSYLSADTGELFF
. | TRBJ2-7 | . | TRBV7-6 | TGTGCCAGCAGCGGGTTCGGGGACGGGACCTCCTACGAGCAGTACTTC | CASSGFGDGTSYEQYF
. | TRBJ2-5 | . | TRBV6-5 | TGTGCCAGCAGTTACCTTTTAGCGACCCAAGAGACCCAGTACTTC | CASSYLLATQETQYF
TRBD2 | TRBJ2-5 | few | TRBV29-1 | TGCAGCGTAGGACTAGCGGGAGAAAACCAGTACTTC | CSVGLAGENQYF
. | TRBJ1-1 | . | TRBV6-6 | TGTGCCAGCAGTCAGCGGGGGCCGTGGACTGAAGCTTTCTTT | CASSQRGPWTEAFF
TRBD1 | TRBJ1-1 | few | TRBV7-9 | TGTGCCACAGGACAGGGGCCTGAAGCTTTCTTT | CATGQGPEAFF
. | TRBJ2-4 | . | TRBV6-1 | TGTGCCAGCAGTGAGCCAGGGAACATTCAGTACTTC | CASSEPGNIQYF
. | TRBJ2-1 | . | TRBV7-8 | TGTGCCAGCAGCCTCAGACAGGAGACGTACAATGAGCAGTTCTTC | CASSLRQETYNEQFF
. | TRBJ2-7 | few | TRBV29-1 | TGCAGCGTTGAAGCCCCCTGGACTAACTACGAGCAGTACTTC | CSVEAPWTNYEQYF
. | TRBJ1-1 | few | TRBV2 | TGTGCCAGCAGAAACGAAGGGACCTCGCTCCTCTTT | CASRNEGTSLLF
TRBD2 | TRBJ2-7 | few | TRBV11-2 | TGTGCCAGCAGCCCCAGCGGGAGTGGAACCTACGAGCAGTACTTC | CASSPSGSGTYEQYF
TRBD1 | TRBJ1-1 | . | TRBV6-6 | TGTGCCAGCAGTTACCCGGGACAGGGAGTGATCACTGAAGCTTTCTTT | CASSYPGQGVITEAFF
TRBD2 | TRBJ2-3 | . | TRBV11-1 | TGTGCCAGCAGCTCTACACACTCCCTGGGACTAGCGGGAGTAGGAGATACGCAGTATTTT | CASSSTHSLGLAGVGDTQYF
. | TRBJ1-2 | few | TRBV5-5 | TGTGCCAGCAGCTCCCTAGGGGCAGGAAACTATGGCTACACCTTC | CASSSLGAGNYGYTF
. | TRBJ2-7 | . | TRBV3-1 | TGTGCCAGCAGCCAGGAGGGGCGAACCTACGAGCAGTACTTC | CASSQEGRTYEQYF
. | TRBJ2-5 | . | TRBV7-2 | TGTGCCAGCAGCTTAGATGATGTGGGGCGCTTAGGCCAAGAGACCCAGTACTTC | CASSLDDVGRLGQETQYF
TRBD1 | TRBJ2-3 | . | TRBV28 | TGTGCCAGCAGTTTGCTGACAGGGGGTAGGACAGATACGCAGTATTTT | CASSLLTGGRTDTQYF
. | TRBJ2-7 | . | TRBV7-3 | TGTGCCAGCAGCTTAATACGATCAAGCGAGCAGTACTTC | CASSLIRSSEQYF
TRBD1 | TRBJ1-2 | . | TRBV29-1 | TGCAGCGTGGACCCCGGGACAGTTTATGGCTACACCTTC | CSVDPGTVYGYTF
TRBD2 | TRBJ2-3 | . | TRBV5-1 | TGCGCCAGCAGCTTGGGACTAGCAAGGGCAGATACGCAGTATTTT | CASSLGLARADTQYF
. | TRBJ2-3 | . | TRBV29-1 | TGCAGCGTGTCCGCGGGAACAAGCACAGATACGCAGTATTTT | CSVSAGTSTDTQYF
TRBD1 | TRBJ1-5 | . | TRBV7-6 | TGTGCCAGCAGCTTAGCGCGGGAGACAGGGTCCAGCAATCAGCCCCAGCATTTT | CASSLARETGSSNQPQHF
TRBD1 | TRBJ1-2 | few | TRBV20-1 | TGCAGTGCTTCGACAGGGTTGTGGGACTATGGCTACACCTTC | CSASTGLWDYGYTF
. | TRBJ2-7 | . | TRBV5-1 | TGCGCCAGCAGCTTAACATTGACCGCGGACAACCCTTCCTACGAGCAGTACTTC | CASSLTLTADNPSYEQYF